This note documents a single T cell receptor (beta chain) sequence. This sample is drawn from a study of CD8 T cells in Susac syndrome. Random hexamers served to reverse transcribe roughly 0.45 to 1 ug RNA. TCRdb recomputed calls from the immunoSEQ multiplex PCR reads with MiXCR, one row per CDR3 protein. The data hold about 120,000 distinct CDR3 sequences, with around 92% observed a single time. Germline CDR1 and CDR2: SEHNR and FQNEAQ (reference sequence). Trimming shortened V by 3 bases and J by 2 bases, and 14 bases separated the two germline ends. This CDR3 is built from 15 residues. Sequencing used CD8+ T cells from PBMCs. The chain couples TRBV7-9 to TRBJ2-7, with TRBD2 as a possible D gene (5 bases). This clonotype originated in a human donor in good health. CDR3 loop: CASSFGGYITYEQYF. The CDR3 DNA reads TGTGCCAGCAGCTTTGGCGGGTACATAACCTACGAGCAGTACTTC.